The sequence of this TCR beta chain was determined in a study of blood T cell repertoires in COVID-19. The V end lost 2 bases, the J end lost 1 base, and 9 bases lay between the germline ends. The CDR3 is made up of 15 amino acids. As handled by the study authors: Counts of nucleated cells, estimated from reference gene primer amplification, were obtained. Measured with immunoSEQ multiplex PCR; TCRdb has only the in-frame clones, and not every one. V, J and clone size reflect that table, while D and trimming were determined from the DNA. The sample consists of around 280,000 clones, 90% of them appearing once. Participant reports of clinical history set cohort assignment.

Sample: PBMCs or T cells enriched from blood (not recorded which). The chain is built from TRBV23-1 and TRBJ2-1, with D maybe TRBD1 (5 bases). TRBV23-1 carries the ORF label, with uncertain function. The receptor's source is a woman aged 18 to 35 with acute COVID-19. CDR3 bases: TGCGCCAGCAGTCAAGTGCAGGGTTCCTACAATGAGCAGTTCTTC. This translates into CASSQVQGSYNEQFF.